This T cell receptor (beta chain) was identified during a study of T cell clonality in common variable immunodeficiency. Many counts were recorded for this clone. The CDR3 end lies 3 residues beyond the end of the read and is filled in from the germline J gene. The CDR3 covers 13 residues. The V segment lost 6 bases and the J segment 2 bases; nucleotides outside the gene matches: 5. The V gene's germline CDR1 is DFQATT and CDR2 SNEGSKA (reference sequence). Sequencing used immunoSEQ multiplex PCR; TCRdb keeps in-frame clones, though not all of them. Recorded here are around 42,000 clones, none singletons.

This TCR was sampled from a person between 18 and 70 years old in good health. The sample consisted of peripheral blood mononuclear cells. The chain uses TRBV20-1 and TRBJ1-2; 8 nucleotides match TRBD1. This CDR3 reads CSAGQGNNYGYTF. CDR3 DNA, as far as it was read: TGCAGTGCAGGACAGGGAAACAACTATGGC.